This T cell receptor (beta chain) was identified in a study of radiotherapy plus CTLA-4 blockade in lung cancer. Sequencing was performed with immunoSEQ multiplex PCR; in TCRdb, only in-frame clones are kept and a portion is missing. Counted here are some 73,000 clones, about 84% occurring once; the ten biggest clones make up approximately 0.8%. The CDR3 extends over 14 amino acids. Germline V gene data show CDR1 as MNHNS and CDR2 as SASEGT. V lost 6 bases and J 3 bases, leaving 11 bases between the germline ends. Findings and caveats of the study: Increased serum interferon-beta after radiation also reportedly predicted response strongly.

Each patient with chemo-refractory metastatic non-small-cell lung cancer was treated with focal radiation plus CTLA-4 blockade using ipilimumab. As regards this clone: Its antigen is currently unknown.

This TCR was sampled from a human donor with non-small cell lung cancer who had stable disease on radiotherapy plus ipilimumab. V usage is TRBV6-1 and J usage is TRBJ1-4; D is ambiguous. Specimen: peripheral blood, collected from a patient treated with radiotherapy plus ipilimumab. CDR3 nucleotide sequence: TGTGCCAGCAGCCCGGCACAGCCTAATGAAAAACTGTTTTTT. It translates to CASSPAQPNEKLFF.